This T cell receptor (beta chain) appears in the sequencing data of a study of blood T cell repertoires in COVID-19. TCRdb keeps only in-frame clones here, not all; method: immunoSEQ multiplex PCR. The sample has about 100,000 clones; about 86% are singletons. Only one count was recorded for this clone. The CDR3 has 12 residues. Germline V gene sequence: CDR1 MDHEN, CDR2 SYDVKM. With 2 bases removed from V and 2 bases from J, the gap between germline ends came to 4 bases. The specimen was peripheral blood. The chain couples TRBV28 to TRBJ2-7; D unclear. The origin of this receptor is a human donor in a cohort sampled during active COVID-19. CDR3 sequence reads: CASSLQTYEQYF. CDR3 DNA: TGTGCCAGCAGTTTACAGACCTACGAGCAGTACTTC.